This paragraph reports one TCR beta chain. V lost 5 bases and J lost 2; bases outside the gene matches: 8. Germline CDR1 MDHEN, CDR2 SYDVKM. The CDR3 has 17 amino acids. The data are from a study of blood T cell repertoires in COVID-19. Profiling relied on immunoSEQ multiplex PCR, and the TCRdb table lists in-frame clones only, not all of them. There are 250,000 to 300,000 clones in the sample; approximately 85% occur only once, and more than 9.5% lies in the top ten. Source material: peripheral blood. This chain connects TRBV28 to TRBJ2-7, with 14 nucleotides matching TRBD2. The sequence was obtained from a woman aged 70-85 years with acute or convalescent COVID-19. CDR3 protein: CASSTTSGGAEAYEQYF. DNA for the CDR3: TGTGCCAGCAGTACGACTAGCGGGGGGGCCGAGGCCTACGAGCAGTACTTC.